This T cell receptor (beta chain) was retrieved from a study of cytomegalovirus exposure and HLA in healthy donors. General study results and limits: Several V segments, TRBV6-2 and TRBV6-3 among them, could not be told apart and were dropped.

As concerns this clone: Its antigen is not identified. A junction boundary mismatches the germline segment, possibly from a read error.

PCR used 60 Vbeta primers and 13 Jbeta primers. Sequencing was performed with immunoSEQ multiplex PCR; in TCRdb, only in-frame clones are kept and a portion is missing. The data hold about 190,000 clones, with around four fifths observed a single time. Looked up from germline, CDR1 is SGHDT and CDR2 is YYEEEE. The length of the CDR3 is 14 residues. The genes are TRBV5-6 and TRBJ2-7, with 11 bases that match TRBD1. The source material was PBMCs. The receptor comes from a man aged 40-49 years in good health and CMV-seropositive. The CDR3, as DNA: TGTGCCGGCAGGGAGGGACAGGGGGGTTACGAGCAGTACTTC. Translation: CAGREGQGGYEQYF.